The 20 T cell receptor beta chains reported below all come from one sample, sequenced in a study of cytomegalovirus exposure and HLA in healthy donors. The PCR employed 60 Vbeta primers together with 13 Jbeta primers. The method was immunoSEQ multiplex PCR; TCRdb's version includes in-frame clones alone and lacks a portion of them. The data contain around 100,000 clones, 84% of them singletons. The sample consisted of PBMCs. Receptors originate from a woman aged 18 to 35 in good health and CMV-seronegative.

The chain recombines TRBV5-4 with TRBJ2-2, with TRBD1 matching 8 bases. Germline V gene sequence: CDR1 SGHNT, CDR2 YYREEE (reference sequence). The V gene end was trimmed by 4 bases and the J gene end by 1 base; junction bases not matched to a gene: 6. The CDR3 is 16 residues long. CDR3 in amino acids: CASSHPDRGNTGELFF. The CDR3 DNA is TGTGCCAGCAGCCACCCTGACAGGGGGAACACCGGGGAGCTGTTTTTT.

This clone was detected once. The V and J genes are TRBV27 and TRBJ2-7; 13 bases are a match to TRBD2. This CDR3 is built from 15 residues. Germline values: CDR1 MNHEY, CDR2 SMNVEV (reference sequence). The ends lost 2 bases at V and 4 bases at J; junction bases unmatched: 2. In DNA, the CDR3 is TGTGCCAGCAGTTTAGGGACTAGCGGGATATACGAGCAGTACTTC. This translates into CASSLGTSGIYEQYF.

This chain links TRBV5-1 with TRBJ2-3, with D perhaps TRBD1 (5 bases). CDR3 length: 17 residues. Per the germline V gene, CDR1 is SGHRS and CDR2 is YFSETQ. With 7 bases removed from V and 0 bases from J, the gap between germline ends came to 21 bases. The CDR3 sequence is CASGKGAGRTSTDTQYF. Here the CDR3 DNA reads TGCGCCAGCGGGAAAGGGGCCGGTCGAACTAGCACAGATACGCAGTATTTT.

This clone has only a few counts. CDR3 sequence reads: CASSQDQGWITEAFF. As DNA, the CDR3 is TGCGCCAGCAGCCAAGATCAGGGGTGGATTACTGAAGCTTTCTTT. The gene calls are TRBV4-3 and TRBJ1-1, with D possibly TRBD1 on 6 matching bases. With 0 bases removed from V and 5 bases from J, the gap between germline ends came to 13 bases. CDR3 length equals 15 residues. Germline V gene sequence: CDR1 LGHNA, CDR2 YSLEER.

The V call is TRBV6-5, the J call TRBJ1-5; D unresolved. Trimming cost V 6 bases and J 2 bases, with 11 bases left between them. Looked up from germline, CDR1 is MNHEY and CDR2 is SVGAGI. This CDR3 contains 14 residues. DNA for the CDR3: TGTGCCAGCAGCCCCCATGCGGGCAATCAGCCCCAGCATTTT. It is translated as CASSPHAGNQPQHF.

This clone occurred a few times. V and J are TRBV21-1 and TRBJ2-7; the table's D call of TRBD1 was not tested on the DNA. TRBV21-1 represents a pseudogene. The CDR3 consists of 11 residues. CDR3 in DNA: TGTGCCAGCCCAGGATGCGACGAGCAGTACTTC. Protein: CASPGCDEQYF.

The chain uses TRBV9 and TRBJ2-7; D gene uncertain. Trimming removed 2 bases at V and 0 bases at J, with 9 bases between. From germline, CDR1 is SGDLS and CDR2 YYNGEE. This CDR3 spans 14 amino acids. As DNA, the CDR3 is TGTGCCAGCAGCGTTGGGCAGGTCTCCTACGAGCAGTACTTC. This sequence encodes CASSVGQVSYEQYF.

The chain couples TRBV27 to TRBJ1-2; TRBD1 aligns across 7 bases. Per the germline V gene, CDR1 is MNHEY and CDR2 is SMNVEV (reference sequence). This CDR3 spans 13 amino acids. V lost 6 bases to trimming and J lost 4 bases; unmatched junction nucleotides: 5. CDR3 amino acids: CASRMPGGYGYTF. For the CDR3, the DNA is TGTGCCAGCAGGATGCCAGGGGGCTATGGCTACACCTTC.

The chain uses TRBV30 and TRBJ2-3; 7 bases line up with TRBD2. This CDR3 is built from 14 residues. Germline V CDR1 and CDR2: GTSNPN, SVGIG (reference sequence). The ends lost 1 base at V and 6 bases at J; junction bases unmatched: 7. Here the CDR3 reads CAWSEGGSPDTQYF. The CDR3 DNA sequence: TGTGCCTGGAGTGAGGGCGGGAGCCCGGATACGCAGTATTTT.

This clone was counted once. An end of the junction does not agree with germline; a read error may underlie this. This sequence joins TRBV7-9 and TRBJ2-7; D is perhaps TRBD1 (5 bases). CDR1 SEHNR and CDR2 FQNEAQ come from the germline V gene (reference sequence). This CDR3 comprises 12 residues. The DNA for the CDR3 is TGTTCCAGCAGCTTTGTCCAGGGAGAGCAGTACTTC. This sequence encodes CSSSFVQGEQYF.

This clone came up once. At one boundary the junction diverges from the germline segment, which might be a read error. The CDR3 is CSSSLDAGGYTF. The DNA of the CDR3 is TGTTCCAGCAGCTTAGATGCCGGGGGCTACACCTTC. V is TRBV7-9 and J is TRBJ1-2; D call uncertain. The CDR3 consists of 12 residues. Germline CDR1 is SEHNR and CDR2 is FQNEAQ (reference sequence).

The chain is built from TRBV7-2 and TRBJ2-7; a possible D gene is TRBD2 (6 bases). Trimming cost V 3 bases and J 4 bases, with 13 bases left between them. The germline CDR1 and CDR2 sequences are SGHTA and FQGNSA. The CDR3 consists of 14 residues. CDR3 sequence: CASSFSGWGYEQYF. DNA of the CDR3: TGTGCCAGCAGCTTCAGCGGGTGGGGGTACGAGCAGTACTTC. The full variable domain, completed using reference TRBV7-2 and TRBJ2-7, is GAGVSQSPSNKVTEKGKDVELRCDPISGHTALYWYRQSLGQGLEFLIYFQGNSAPDKSGLPSDRFSAERTGGSVSTLTIQRTQQEDSAVYLCASSFSGWGYEQYFGPGTRLTVT.

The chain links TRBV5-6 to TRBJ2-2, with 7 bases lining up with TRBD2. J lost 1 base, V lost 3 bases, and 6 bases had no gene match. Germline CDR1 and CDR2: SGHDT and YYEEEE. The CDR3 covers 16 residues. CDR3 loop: CASSWGGRQNTGELFF. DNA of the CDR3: TGTGCCAGCAGCTGGGGGGGACGACAGAACACCGGGGAGCTGTTTTTT. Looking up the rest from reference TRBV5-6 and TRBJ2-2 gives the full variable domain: DAGVTQSPTHLIKTRGQQVTLRCSPKSGHDTVSWYQQALGQGPQFIFQYYEEEERQRGNFPDRFSGHQFPNYSSELNVNALLLGDSALYLCASSWGGRQNTGELFFGEGSRLTVL.

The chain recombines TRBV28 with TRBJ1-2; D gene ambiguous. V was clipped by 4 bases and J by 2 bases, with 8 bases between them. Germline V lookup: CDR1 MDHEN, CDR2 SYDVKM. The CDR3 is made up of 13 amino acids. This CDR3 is CASSWAGNYGYTF. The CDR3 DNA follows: TGTGCCAGCAGTTGGGCAGGAAACTATGGCTACACCTTC.

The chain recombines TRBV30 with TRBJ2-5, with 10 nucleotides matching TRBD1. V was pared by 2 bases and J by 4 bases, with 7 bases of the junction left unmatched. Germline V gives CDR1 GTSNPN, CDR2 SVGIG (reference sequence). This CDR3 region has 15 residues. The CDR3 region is CAWSSRDRGRETQYF. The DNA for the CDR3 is TGTGCCTGGAGTAGCCGGGACAGGGGAAGAGAGACCCAGTACTTC.

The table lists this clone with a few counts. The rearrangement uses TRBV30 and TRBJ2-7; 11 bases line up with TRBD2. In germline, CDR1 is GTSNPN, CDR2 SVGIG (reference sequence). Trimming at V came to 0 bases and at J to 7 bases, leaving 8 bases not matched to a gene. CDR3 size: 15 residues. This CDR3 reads CAWSVLAGGPGEQYF. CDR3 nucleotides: TGTGCCTGGAGTGTTTTAGCGGGAGGGCCGGGTGAGCAGTACTTC.

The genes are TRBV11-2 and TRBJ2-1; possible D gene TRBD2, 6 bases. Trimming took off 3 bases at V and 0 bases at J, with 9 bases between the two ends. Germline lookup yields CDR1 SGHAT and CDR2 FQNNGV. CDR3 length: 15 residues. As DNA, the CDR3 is TGTGCCAGCAGCTTTCGGGAGAGCTCCTACAATGAGCAGTTCTTC. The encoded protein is CASSFRESSYNEQFF.

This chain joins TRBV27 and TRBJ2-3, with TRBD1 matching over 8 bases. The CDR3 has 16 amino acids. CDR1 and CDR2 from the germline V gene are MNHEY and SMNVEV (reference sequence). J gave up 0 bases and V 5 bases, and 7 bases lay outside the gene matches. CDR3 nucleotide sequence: TGTGCCAGCAGTCAACCGGGACAGGCCAGCACAGATACGCAGTATTTT. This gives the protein CASSQPGQASTDTQYF.

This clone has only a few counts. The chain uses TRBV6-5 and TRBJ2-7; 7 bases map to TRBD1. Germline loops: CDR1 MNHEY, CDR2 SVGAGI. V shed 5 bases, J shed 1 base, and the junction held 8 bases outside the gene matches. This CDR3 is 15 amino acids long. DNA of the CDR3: TGTGCCAGCAGTCGCCCAGGGGGTTCTTCCTACGAGCAGTACTTC. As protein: CASSRPGGSSYEQYF.

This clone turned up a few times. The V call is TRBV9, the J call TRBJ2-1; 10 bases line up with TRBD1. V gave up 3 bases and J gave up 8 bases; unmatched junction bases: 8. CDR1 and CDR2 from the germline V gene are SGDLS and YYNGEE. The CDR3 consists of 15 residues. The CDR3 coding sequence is TGTGCCAGCAGCGCCACCGGGACAGGGGCGTATGAGCAGTTCTTC. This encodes CASSATGTGAYEQFF.